The 19 T cell receptor beta chains reported below all come from one sample, sequenced in a study of vaccination and CD4 T cells after COVID-19. The treatment was: approximately 9-day PBMC culture with coronavirus spike peptide pools or control peptides (ViraFEST assay). The Oncomine TCR Beta short-read assay sequenced DNA from cultured CD4+ T cells. TCRdb redid the calling of the PCR reads with MiXCR, one entry per CDR3 protein. Found here are 9,500 or so distinct CDR3 sequences, roughly 70% of them singletons; the top ten hold 37%. These receptors are not linked to any known antigen. Sequencing input: CD4+ T cells from blood, cultured in vitro. The receptors here all came from a human donor who had recovered from COVID-19.

The chain recombines TRBV7-3 with TRBJ2-3; D not certain. Trimming took off 5 bases at V and 2 bases at J, with 14 bases between the two ends. CDR3 length equals 15 residues. Germline V lookup: CDR1 SGHTA, CDR2 FQGTGA. The CDR3 loop reads CASSPNGLNTDTQYF. CDR3 nucleotide sequence: TGTGCCAGCAGCCCGAACGGCCTCAACACAGATACGCAGTATTTT.

The chain employs TRBV10-1 and TRBJ1-1; D is ambiguous. Germline lookup yields CDR1 WNHNN and CDR2 SYGVQD (reference sequence). There are 14 residues in the CDR3. V lost 6 bases and J lost 3, with 14 bases in between. CDR3 protein: CASSASGEYTEAFF. In nucleotides, the CDR3 is TGCGCCAGCAGCGCCTCGGGAGAGTACACTGAAGCTTTCTTT.

The chain carries TRBV20-1 and TRBJ2-3, with 10 bases that match TRBD1. Trimming cost V 3 bases and J 1 base; bases outside gene matches: 4. Germline V gives CDR1 DFQATT, CDR2 SNEGSKA (reference sequence). This CDR3 is 15 amino acids long. The CDR3 sequence is CSARTGTGGTDTQYF. The DNA of the CDR3 is TGCAGTGCTAGGACCGGGACAGGGGGCACAGATACGCAGTATTTT.

The chain has TRBV18 and TRBJ1-1; D not certain. Germline V lookup: CDR1 KGHSH, CDR2 LQKENI. V was shortened by 0 bases and J by 2 bases, with 10 bases between the two germline ends. This CDR3 region has 15 residues. Here the CDR3 reads CASSPPSSDNTEAFF. The CDR3 region has the DNA TGTGCCAGCTCACCACCGTCTTCAGATAACACTGAAGCTTTCTTT.

The chain joins TRBV11-2 to TRBJ1-2; D is unresolved. V was cut by 5 bases and J by 6 bases, with 19 bases left in between. This CDR3 spans 15 amino acids. Germline CDR1 SGHAT, CDR2 FQNNGV. The CDR3 DNA sequence: TGTGCCAGCAGCCCCATAATCTATTCCCATGATGGCTACACCTTC. Amino acids: CASSPIIYSHDGYTF. Using reference TRBV11-2 and TRBJ1-2 for the parts outside the CDR3, the full variable domain is EAGVAQSPRYKIIEKRQSVAFWCNPISGHATLYWYQQILGQGPKLLIQFQNNGVVDDSQLPKDRFSAERLKGVDSTLKIQPAKLEDSAVYLCASSPIIYSHDGYTFGSGTRLTVV.

This chain links TRBV7-6 with TRBJ2-7; D call uncertain. V was cut by 1 base and J by 1 base, with 14 bases left in between. The CDR3 totals 16 residues. Germline CDR1 reads SGHVS; CDR2 reads FNYEAQ. CDR3 sequence: CASSLDGRTLSYEQYF. As DNA, the CDR3 is TGTGCCAGCAGCTTAGATGGCAGGACGTTATCCTACGAGCAGTACTTC.

The chain joins TRBV7-2 to TRBJ2-7; 12 bases are shared with TRBD2. V was pared by 3 bases and J by 5 bases, with 5 bases of the junction left unmatched. CDR3 length: 15 amino acids. CDR1 and CDR2 from the germline V gene are SGHTA and FQGNSA. Here the CDR3 reads CASSFKLAGGDEQYF. DNA for the CDR3: TGTGCCAGCAGCTTTAAACTAGCGGGGGGAGACGAGCAGTACTTC.

The V gene is TRBV6-5, the J gene TRBJ2-5, with 10 nucleotides matching TRBD2. Trimming took 0 bases from V and 1 from J; bases not matched to a gene: 2. CDR1 and CDR2 (germline): MNHEY, SVGAGI. The CDR3 sequence is 16 residues long. The DNA of the CDR3 is TGTGCCAGCAGTTACTCTCGGACTAGCGGCCAAGAGACCCAGTACTTC. Protein product: CASSYSRTSGQETQYF.

The chain is built from TRBV19 and TRBJ1-2, with D hard to call. Trimming removed 3 bases from V and 6 bases from J, with 11 bases in between. The germline V gene encodes CDR1 LNHDA and CDR2 SQIVND (reference sequence). The CDR3 runs 13 residues. CDR3: CASSIKERDGYTF. The CDR3 DNA reads as TGTGCCAGTAGTATCAAGGAGAGGGATGGCTACACCTTC.

The J gene is TRBJ1-1, the V gene TRBV19, with 8 bases fitting TRBD1. This CDR3 spans 13 amino acids. The germline gives CDR1 LNHDA, CDR2 SQIVND (reference sequence). V trimming: 6 bases; J trimming: 2 bases; junction bases outside the gene matches: 2. The CDR3 nucleotides are TGTGCCAGTAGCGACAGGGGAAACACTGAAGCTTTCTTT. This sequence encodes CASSDRGNTEAFF.

V gene TRBV6-2 or TRBV6-3 combines with J gene TRBJ1-2; D call uncertain. Trimming stripped 7 bases from V and 0 bases from J, with 12 bases between. The CDR3 totals 14 residues. Germline loops: CDR1 MNHEY, CDR2 SVGEGT. The CDR3, as DNA: TGTGCCAGCACCCTGCTGGGGACTAACTATGGCTACACCTTC. Translation gives CASTLLGTNYGYTF.

The chain employs TRBV24-1 and TRBJ2-5; possible D gene TRBD1, 6 bases. Looked up from germline, CDR1 is KGHDR and CDR2 is SFDVKD. The ends were cut back, 5 bases at V and 5 bases at J, with 17 bases in the middle. This CDR3 has 15 residues. The CDR3 DNA sequence: TGTGCCACCAGTGCCCAGGACAGCCCTTTGGAGACCCAGTACTTC. The encoded protein is CATSAQDSPLETQYF.

CDR3 coding DNA: TGTGCCAGCAGGACGGGACAGGGCTTTATGATAATTCAGTACTTC. This codes for CASRTGQGFMIIQYF. This sequence joins TRBV6-1 and TRBJ2-4, with 9 bases lining up with TRBD1. CDR1 is MNHNS and CDR2 is SASEGT in the germline V gene. Trimming took 6 bases from V and 10 from J; bases not matched to a gene: 13. The CDR3 consists of 15 residues.

The V call is TRBV5-1, the J call TRBJ2-5; TRBD1 might be the D (5 bases). V was clipped by 9 bases and J by 8 bases, with 26 bases between them. The CDR3 consists of 15 residues. Germline values: CDR1 SGHRS, CDR2 YFSETQ. CDR3 DNA: TGCGCCACCCGTGATCCCCTTACAGGTGGGGAAACCCAGTACTTC. Translating it yields CATRDPLTGGETQYF.

The chain uses TRBV19 and TRBJ2-5; D may be TRBD2 (5 bases). Per germline, CDR1 LNHDA and CDR2 SQIVND (reference sequence). The germline V and J ends were trimmed by 4 bases and 0 bases, with 9 bases remaining between them. The CDR3 has 14 amino acids. CDR3 sequence: CASSTPGYQETQYF. The CDR3 DNA sequence: TGTGCCAGTAGTACACCGGGATACCAAGAGACCCAGTACTTC.

CDR3 sequence reads: CASSRVLAGGKNEQFF. The CDR3 DNA follows: TGCGCCAGCAGCCGAGTGCTAGCGGGAGGGAAGAATGAGCAGTTCTTC. V and J are TRBV5-1 and TRBJ2-1, with TRBD2 matching 12 bases. The CDR3 is 16 amino acids. V shed 4 bases and J 7 bases; nucleotides not matched to a gene: 9. Germline V lookup: CDR1 SGHRS, CDR2 YFSETQ. Full variable domain (rest looked up from reference TRBV5-1 and TRBJ2-1): KAGVTQTPRYLIKTRGQQVTLSCSPISGHRSVSWYQQTPGQGLQFLFEYFSETQRNKGNFPGRFSGRQFSNSRSEMNVSTLELGDSALYLCASSRVLAGGKNEQFFGPGTRLTVL.

The J gene is TRBJ2-2, the V gene TRBV6-1, with 15 bases lining up with TRBD2. The CDR3 loop spans 17 amino acids. The V and J ends lost 6 bases and 7 bases, in that order; junction bases with no gene match: 9. Germline-derived CDR1 and CDR2 are MNHNS and SASEGT. CDR3 sequence (DNA): TGTGCCAGCAGCCCCGGGACTAGCGGGGGGTTAATCGGGGAGCTGTTTTTT. Translating it yields CASSPGTSGGLIGELFF.

This chain links TRBV7-2 with TRBJ1-6, with 9 bases lining up with TRBD1. CDR1 is SGHTA and CDR2 is FQGNSA in the germline V gene. The CDR3 is 13 residues long. J gave up 9 bases and V 6 bases, and 3 bases lay outside the gene matches. CDR3 sequence (DNA): TGTGCCAGCAGTTGGGACAGGGCTTCACCCCTCCACTTT. It yields the protein CASSWDRASPLHF.

V gene TRBV7-9 combines with J gene TRBJ1-3, with D possibly matching TRBD1 (6 bases). CDR1 and CDR2 from the germline V gene are SEHNR and FQNEAQ (reference sequence). With 7 bases removed from V and 0 bases from J, the gap between germline ends came to 10 bases. The CDR3 has 14 residues. CDR3 bases: TGTGCCAGCACCCAAGGGGGCTCTGGAAACACCATATATTTT. It is translated as CASTQGGSGNTIYF.